Presented here are 10 T cell receptor beta chains from one specimen sequenced in a study of T cell changes during pregnancy in multiple sclerosis (dated by TCRdb to between 2018 and 2021). Libraries were prepared through the immunoSEQ multiplex PCR assay. Imported from immuneACCESS, the table was reduced by TCRdb to in-frame sequences with V and J called. These copies leave out some clones; in studies compared against another copy, an unresolved V gene accounts for under half, and the cause of the remainder is not known. Present in this sample are about 13,000 clones, about nine tenths of which were seen just once. The leading ten clones occupy around 9% of the sample. The sample consisted of CD8+ T cells from peripheral blood mononuclear cells, taken in the first trimester of pregnancy. The receptors here all came from a female donor with multiple sclerosis, enrolled in a pregnancy study.

This chain connects TRBV29-1 to TRBJ2-2, with D tentatively TRBD2 (6 bases). V lost 4 bases and J lost 0, with 6 bases in between. The germline V gene has CDR1 SQVTM and CDR2 ANQGSEA. This CDR3 region has 13 residues. This CDR3 reads CSVGDSNTGELFF. The CDR3 coding sequence is TGCAGCGTTGGGGACTCGAACACCGGGGAGCTGTTTTTT.

This clone is medium-sized. This chain uses TRBV4-3 with TRBJ2-1; 8 bases fit TRBD1. With V trimmed by 0 bases and J by 4 bases, 2 bases remained unmatched. The CDR3 spans 15 residues. The germline gives CDR1 LGHNA, CDR2 YSLEER. This chain's CDR3 is CASSQEQGGYNEQFF. In DNA, the CDR3 is TGCGCCAGCAGCCAAGAACAGGGGGGTTACAATGAGCAGTTCTTC.

The chain couples TRBV5-4 to TRBJ1-2, with D perhaps TRBD1 (5 bases). Per the germline V gene, CDR1 is SGHNT and CDR2 is YYREEE (reference sequence). Between the trimmed V and J ends, which lost 0 bases and 0 bases, there was a span of 6 bases. This CDR3 is 14 amino acids long. DNA for the CDR3: TGTGCCAGCAGCTTGGGACAGTCTAACTATGGCTACACCTTC. It encodes CASSLGQSNYGYTF.

This clone came up a few times. The CDR3 sequence is CASSAPSTGPPYEQYF. For the CDR3, the DNA is TGTGCCAGCAGCGCCCCTTCGACAGGGCCCCCTTACGAGCAGTACTTC. The gene calls are TRBV2 and TRBJ2-7; 7 bases match TRBD1. V shed 6 bases, J shed 4 bases, and the junction held 15 bases outside the gene matches. Germline values: CDR1 SNHLY, CDR2 FYNNEI. The CDR3 is 16 residues long. The full variable domain, in which reference TRBV2 and TRBJ2-7 provide the parts outside the CDR3, is EPEVTQTPSHQVTQMGQEVILRCVPISNHLYFYWYRQILGQKVEFLVSFYNNEISEKSEIFDDQFSVERPDGSNFTLKIRSTKLEDSAMYFCASSAPSTGPPYEQYFGPGTRLTVT.

CDR3 DNA: TGCGCCAGCAGCGATGGGACAGTCCGAAGCACAGATACGCAGTATTTT. Its translation: CASSDGTVRSTDTQYF. The chain has TRBV4-3 and TRBJ2-3, with 7 nucleotides matching TRBD1. V gave up 5 bases and J gave up 0 bases; unmatched junction bases: 8. The CDR3 is made up of 16 amino acids. Germline-derived CDR1 and CDR2 are LGHNA and YSLEER.

The chain combines TRBV4-1 with TRBJ1-5; no definite D call. V lost 2 bases and J 5 bases, leaving 10 bases between the germline ends. CDR3 length: 14 residues. Germline assignment: CDR1 MGHRA and CDR2 YSYEKL. The CDR3 loop reads CASSQRTRHQPQHF. For the CDR3, the DNA is TGCGCCAGCAGCCAAAGGACTCGTCATCAGCCCCAGCATTTT.

V gene TRBV9 combines with J gene TRBJ2-1, with D maybe TRBD1 (6 bases). The V gene lost 2 bases and the J gene lost 7 bases, with 16 bases spanning the gap. Germline values: CDR1 SGDLS, CDR2 YYNGEE. The CDR3 length is 15 residues. CDR3: CASSVGHGILNEQFF. The CDR3 region has the DNA TGTGCCAGCAGCGTGGGACATGGGATTCTGAATGAGCAGTTCTTC.

The chain employs TRBV7-8 and TRBJ2-3; the D gene is possibly TRBD1 (6 bases). V was cut by 4 bases and J by 4 bases, with 15 bases left in between. This CDR3 comprises 15 residues. Germline assignment: CDR1 SGHVS and CDR2 FQNEAQ. The CDR3 reads CASSSGQNGADTQYF. In nucleotides, the CDR3 is TGTGCCAGCAGCTCAGGACAGAACGGTGCAGATACGCAGTATTTT.

The V and J genes are TRBV7-9 and TRBJ1-1, with unresolved D. Trimming cost V 5 bases and J 4 bases, with 17 bases left between them. The CDR3 has 15 residues. The germline gives CDR1 SEHNR, CDR2 FQNEAQ (reference sequence). CDR3 amino acids: CASSTFRGPSTEAFF. Here the CDR3 DNA reads TGTGCCAGCAGCACGTTCCGGGGTCCGAGCACTGAAGCTTTCTTT.

This chain joins TRBV6-5 and TRBJ1-4; 7 positions agree with TRBD1. The J segment lost 6 bases and the V segment lost 6 bases, leaving 7 bases of the junction unmatched. Germline lookup yields CDR1 MNHEY and CDR2 SVGAGI. This CDR3 has 14 residues. CDR3: CASSLQTGYEKLFF. The CDR3 region has the DNA TGTGCCAGCAGCCTACAGACAGGGTATGAAAAACTGTTTTTT.